Presented here are 24 T cell receptor beta chains from one specimen sequenced in a study of cytomegalovirus exposure and HLA in healthy donors. Primers: 60 Vbeta forward and 13 Jbeta reverse. Only in-frame clones appear in the TCRdb table, and some are missing; sequencing was by immunoSEQ multiplex PCR. The profile shows about 70,000 clones, 70% to 75% of them singletons. The source material was PBMCs. The receptors come from a human donor in good health.

This clone was counted a few times. The CDR3 DNA is TGTGCCAGCAGCTTGGGTAGGAGTGAGCAGTACTTC. This translates into CASSLGRSEQYF. The J gene is TRBJ2-7, the V gene TRBV5-4; no reliable D call. The germline gives CDR1 SGHNT, CDR2 YYREEE (reference sequence). V was pared by 0 bases and J by 7 bases, with 8 bases between. CDR3 size: 12 residues.

This clone is a singleton in its sample. The CDR3 reads CASSVGTNPYEQYF. The CDR3 coding sequence is TGTGCCAGCAGCGTAGGTACAAATCCTTACGAGCAGTACTTC. The chain combines TRBV9 with TRBJ2-7; D unclear. Germline V gives CDR1 SGDLS, CDR2 YYNGEE. Trimming took 0 bases from V and 4 from J, leaving 11 bases between them. This CDR3 is 14 amino acids long. The variable domain in full, completed from reference TRBV9 and TRBJ2-7, reads DSGVTQTPKHLITATGQRVTLRCSPRSGDLSVYWYQQSLDQGLQFLIQYYNGEERAKGNILERFSAQQFPDLHSELNLSSLELGDSALYFCASSVGTNPYEQYFGPGTRLTVT.

This clone has more than one count but fewer than ten. This chain joins TRBV7-9 and TRBJ2-2; tentatively, D is TRBD1 (6 bases). V was trimmed by 5 bases and J by 3 bases, leaving 16 bases between them. Germline V gives CDR1 SEHNR, CDR2 FQNEAQ (reference sequence). The CDR3 runs 16 residues. CDR3 in amino acids: CASSESTGRYTGELFF. CDR3 nucleotides: TGTGCCAGCAGCGAATCAACAGGGCGCTACACCGGGGAGCTGTTTTTT.

This chain connects TRBV7-3 to TRBJ2-2, with unresolved D. From germline, CDR1 is SGHTA and CDR2 FQGTGA. The ends were cut back, 3 bases at V and 2 bases at J, with 7 bases in the middle. This CDR3 is built from 14 residues. CDR3 sequence reads: CASSLTTNTGELFF. The CDR3 bases are TGTGCCAGCAGCTTGACAACCAACACCGGGGAGCTGTTTTTT.

This clone was found a few times. The CDR3 loop reads CASSSGLTVNEQFF. The CDR3 DNA is TGTGCCAGCAGCTCGGGACTGACCGTCAATGAGCAGTTCTTC. The rearrangement joins TRBV5-4 to TRBJ2-1; TRBD2 is a possible D gene (6 bases). Trimming shortened V by 3 bases and J by 6 bases, and 13 bases separated the two germline ends. Germline CDR1 reads SGHNT; CDR2 reads YYREEE (reference sequence). This CDR3 is built from 14 residues.

This clone was seen only once. The chain joins TRBV7-9 to TRBJ2-7, with TRBD2 as a possible D gene (5 bases). The CDR3 consists of 14 residues. Trimming removed 4 bases at V and 4 bases at J, with 14 bases between. Germline loops: CDR1 SEHNR, CDR2 FQNEAQ (reference sequence). CDR3 bases: TGTGCCAGCAGCTCGAGGTTGGACTTGTACGAGCAGTACTTC. Translating gives CASSSRLDLYEQYF.

J is TRBJ2-7 and V is TRBV28; maybe TRBD2 (5 bases). The CDR3 sequence is 12 residues long. Germline CDR1 is MDHEN and CDR2 is SYDVKM. V lost 4 bases to trimming and J lost 7 bases, with 11 bases between them. The CDR3 here is CASSSLVREQYF. CDR3 DNA sequence: TGTGCCAGCAGTTCACTAGTGAGAGAGCAGTACTTC.

The V call is TRBV19, the J call TRBJ1-1, with 8 bases lining up with TRBD1. The germline CDR1 and CDR2 sequences are LNHDA and SQIVND (reference sequence). The CDR3 is 16 residues long. V shed 6 bases, J shed 0 bases, and the junction held 9 bases outside the gene matches. The chain's CDR3 is CASSPWDRWMNTEAFF. CDR3 DNA: TGTGCCAGTAGCCCCTGGGACAGGTGGATGAACACTGAAGCTTTCTTT.

This chain connects TRBV29-1 to TRBJ2-1, with TRBD2 matching 13 bases. The junction had 27 bases not matched to a gene; V was cut back by 4 bases and J by 12 bases. The CDR3 has 20 amino acids. CDR1 and CDR2 from the germline V gene are SQVTM and ANQGSEA. The CDR3 reads CSVALPGLRGLAGVAAGQFF. CDR3 nucleotides: TGCAGCGTTGCGTTACCGGGACTTCGAGGACTAGCGGGAGTGGCTGCAGGGCAGTTCTTC.

This clone was seen a few times. This rearrangement joins TRBV29-1 to TRBJ2-5; 10 bases agree with TRBD2. The CDR3 length is 14 residues. V dropped 7 bases and J dropped 11; count of bases not matched to a gene: 16. Looked up from germline, CDR1 is SQVTM and CDR2 is ANQGSEA. In nucleotides, the CDR3 is TGCAGCGCTGGGAAGATAGCGGGAGGTGGGGAGCAGTACTTC. It yields the protein CSAGKIAGGGEQYF.

V gene TRBV5-1 combines with J gene TRBJ1-2; TRBD1 is a possible D gene (5 bases). Germline V lookup: CDR1 SGHRS, CDR2 YFSETQ. The CDR3 has 14 amino acids. Trimming removed 0 bases from V and 3 bases from J, with 9 bases in between. CDR3 loop: CASSLVTADYGYTF. Written as DNA, the CDR3 is TGCGCCAGCAGCTTGGTGACAGCCGACTATGGCTACACCTTC.

The table lists this clone with a count of one. The CDR3 sequence: CATSRANTGTMFEQYF. The CDR3 DNA sequence: TGTGCCACCAGCAGAGCAAATACCGGGACTATGTTCGAGCAGTACTTC. The chain uses TRBV15 and TRBJ2-7, with 7 nucleotides matching TRBD2. The CDR3 has 16 amino acids. Germline V lookup: CDR1 LNHNV, CDR2 YYDKDF (reference sequence). Losses at the gene ends were 1 base for V and 6 bases for J; bases not matched to a gene: 12.

This clone has just one count. The genes are TRBV6-6 and TRBJ1-2, with TRBD1 identical over 7 bases. V trimming: 5 bases; J trimming: 2 bases; junction bases outside the gene matches: 8. There are 15 residues in the CDR3. CDR1 MNHNY and CDR2 SVGAGI come from the germline V gene (reference sequence). CDR3 nucleotide sequence: TGTGCCAGCAGTCCTCCAGGGGGGAAAAACTATGGCTACACCTTC. Protein: CASSPPGGKNYGYTF.

This CDR3 is CASSFLEGRDEQYF. In DNA, the CDR3 is TGCGCCAGCAGCTTTTTGGAGGGGCGCGACGAGCAGTACTTC. The gene calls are TRBV5-1 and TRBJ2-7, with D maybe TRBD2 (6 bases). Germline-derived CDR1 and CDR2 are SGHRS and YFSETQ. CDR3 length equals 14 residues. V lost 2 bases and J lost 5, with 14 bases in between.

This clone was detected only a few times. Other DNA sequences in the sample encode the same CDR3. This chain connects TRBV5-1 to TRBJ2-1; 8 bases agree with TRBD2. The trim removed 4 bases at V and 0 bases at J, leaving 6 bases unmatched. This CDR3 has 16 amino acids. Germline lookup yields CDR1 SGHRS and CDR2 YFSETQ. The CDR3 DNA sequence: TGCGCCAGCAGCCCGGGAGGGAGCAGCTCCTACAATGAGCAGTTCTTC. It yields the protein CASSPGGSSSYNEQFF.

This clone is a singleton in its sample. V gene TRBV25-1 combines with J gene TRBJ2-1; weak D call: TRBD1 (7 bases). In germline, CDR1 is MGHDK, CDR2 SYGVNS. The CDR3 is 15 amino acids. Trimming removed 1 base at V and 9 bases at J, with 16 bases between. This CDR3 is CASSESGGPGGEQFF. Here the CDR3 DNA reads TGTGCCAGCAGTGAATCAGGGGGGCCGGGCGGTGAGCAGTTCTTC.

The V and J genes are TRBV23-1 and TRBJ2-1; D might be TRBD2 (5 bases). TRBV23-1 is placed among ORFs of uncertain function. The CDR3 contains 14 residues. V was shortened by 4 bases and J by 9 bases, with 16 bases between the two germline ends. Here the CDR3 reads CASSLGLKLGEQFF. CDR3 bases: TGCGCCAGCAGTCTCGGACTCAAATTGGGTGAGCAGTTCTTC.

This clone was seen a few times. V gene TRBV25-1 combines with J gene TRBJ2-2; D is perhaps TRBD1 (6 bases). Trimming stripped 1 base from V and 7 bases from J, with 13 bases between. Germline lookup yields CDR1 MGHDK and CDR2 SYGVNS. The CDR3 is 15 amino acids. CDR3 nucleotide sequence: TGTGCCAGCAGTGAATCGACTCCAGGGGTCGGGGAGCTGTTTTTT. It yields the protein CASSESTPGVGELFF.

The chain links TRBV10-3 to TRBJ1-2; D not certain. CDR3 length equals 14 residues. Trimming stripped 0 bases from V and 2 bases from J, with 7 bases between. The V gene's germline CDR1 is ENHRY and CDR2 SYGVKD. The CDR3 here is CAISESAGNYGYTF. For the CDR3, the DNA is TGTGCCATCAGTGAGTCGGCGGGGAACTATGGCTACACCTTC.

V usage is TRBV2 and J usage is TRBJ2-5; the D gene is possibly TRBD2 (5 bases). Trimming stripped 5 bases from V and 5 bases from J, with 9 bases between. The germline CDR1 and CDR2 sequences are SNHLY and FYNNEI. This CDR3 contains 12 residues. The CDR3 sequence is CASSPRGETQYF. The DNA of the CDR3 is TGTGCCAGCAGTCCGCGAGGGGAGACCCAGTACTTC.

The chain links TRBV28 to TRBJ1-1; D is unclear. The V end lost 6 bases, the J end lost 2 bases, and 10 bases lay between the germline ends. The CDR3 spans 13 residues. CDR1 MDHEN and CDR2 SYDVKM come from the germline V gene. CDR3 nucleotide sequence: TGTGCCAGCAGCCTGGAGGGCAACACTGAAGCTTTCTTT. It yields the protein CASSLEGNTEAFF.

This chain uses TRBV11-3 with TRBJ2-1, with 9 nucleotides matching TRBD2. V lost 1 base, J lost 8 bases, and 6 bases stayed unmatched. The CDR3 runs to 15 residues. Germline V gene sequence: CDR1 SGHNT, CDR2 YENEEA. CDR3 protein: CASSLAGGRVDEQFF. The CDR3 DNA sequence: TGTGCCAGCAGCTTAGCGGGCGGGAGGGTCGATGAGCAGTTCTTC.

The rearrangement joins TRBV4-1 to TRBJ2-1, with a weak D call TRBD1 (7 bases). The CDR3 is 13 residues long. With 4 bases removed from V and 7 bases from J, the gap between germline ends came to 11 bases. Germline V gene data show CDR1 as MGHRA and CDR2 as YSYEKL. CDR3 nucleotides: TGCGCCAGCAGCCTACAGGGGAGGAATGAGCAGTTCTTC. Translated, it gives CASSLQGRNEQFF.

The V call is TRBV27, the J call TRBJ2-6; TRBD1 might be the D (5 bases). Per the germline V gene, CDR1 is MNHEY and CDR2 is SMNVEV (reference sequence). This CDR3 comprises 17 residues. Trimming stripped 3 bases from V and 0 bases from J, with 12 bases between. DNA for the CDR3: TGTGCCAGCAGTTTCCAGGGTTTGTACTCTGGGGCCAACGTCCTGACTTTC. Its protein product is CASSFQGLYSGANVLTF.